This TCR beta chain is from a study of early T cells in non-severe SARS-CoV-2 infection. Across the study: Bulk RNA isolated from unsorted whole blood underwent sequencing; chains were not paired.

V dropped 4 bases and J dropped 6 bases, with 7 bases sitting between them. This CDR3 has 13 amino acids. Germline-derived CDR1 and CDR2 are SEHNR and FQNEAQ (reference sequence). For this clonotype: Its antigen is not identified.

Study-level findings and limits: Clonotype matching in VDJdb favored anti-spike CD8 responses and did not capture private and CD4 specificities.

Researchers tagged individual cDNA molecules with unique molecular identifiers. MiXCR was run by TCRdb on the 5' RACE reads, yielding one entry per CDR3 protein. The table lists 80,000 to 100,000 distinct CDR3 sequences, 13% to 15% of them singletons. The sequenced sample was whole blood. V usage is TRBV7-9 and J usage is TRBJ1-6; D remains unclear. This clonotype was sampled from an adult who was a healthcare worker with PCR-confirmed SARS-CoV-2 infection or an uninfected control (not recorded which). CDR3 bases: TGTGCCAGCAGCTCAACTTCTAATTCACCCCTCCACTTT. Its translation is CASSSTSNSPLHF.